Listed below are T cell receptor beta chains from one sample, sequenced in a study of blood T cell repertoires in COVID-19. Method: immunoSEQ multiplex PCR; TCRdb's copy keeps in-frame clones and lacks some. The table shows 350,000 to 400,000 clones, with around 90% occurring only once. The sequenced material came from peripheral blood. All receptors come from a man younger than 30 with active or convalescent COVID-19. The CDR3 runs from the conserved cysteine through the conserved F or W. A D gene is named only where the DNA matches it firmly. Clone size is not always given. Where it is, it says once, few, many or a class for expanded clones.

CASSALTGGVEKLFF	TGTGCCAGCAGCGCGCTTACAGGGGGAGTCGAAAAACTGTTTTTT	-	TRBV7-9	TRBJ1-4	TRBD1
CAWSDRAIVYTF	TGTGCCTGGAGCGACAGGGCAATAGTCTACACCTTC	few	TRBV30	TRBJ1-2	TRBD1
CASGEGFGDTQYF	TGTGCTAGTGGGGAGGGGTTTGGCGATACGCAGTATTTT	-	TRBV12-5	TRBJ2-3	-
CASSRDRDQPQHF	TGTGCCAGCAGCCGGGACAGGGATCAGCCCCAGCATTTT	-	TRBV5-6	TRBJ1-5	TRBD1
CASSLSQPQHF	TGTGCCAGCAGTTTGAGTCAGCCCCAGCATTTT	-	TRBV28	TRBJ1-5	-
CASSSGLQSPLHF	TGTGCCAGCAGCTCAGGGTTGCAATCACCCCTCCACTTT	-	TRBV7-3	TRBJ1-6	-
CASSRLGAGVLSTDTQYF	TGTGCCAGCAGCAGGTTGGGGGCGGGAGTTCTTAGCACAGATACGCAGTATTTT	-	TRBV9	TRBJ2-3	-
CASKINSSYNSPLHF	TGTGCCAGCAAAATAAACAGCTCCTATAATTCACCCCTCCACTTT	-	TRBV7-9	TRBJ1-6	-
CATSSTENYDEAFF	TGTGCCACCAGCAGTACTGAGAACTATGACGAAGCTTTCTTT	-	TRBV15	TRBJ1-1	-
CASTPFGHSEAFF	TGTGCCAGCACCCCGTTTGGTCATAGTGAAGCTTTCTTT	-	TRBV6-2/TRBV6-3	TRBJ1-1	-
CASASGLASYTQYF	TGTGCTAGTGCCTCGGGACTAGCTAGCTATACGCAGTATTTT	-	TRBV12-5	TRBJ2-3	TRBD2
CASTSQGSWTGELFF	TGTGCCAGCACCTCTCAGGGGTCGTGGACCGGGGAGCTGTTTTTT	-	TRBV2	TRBJ2-2	-
CASSWGVILGRITEAFF	TGTGCCAGCAGTTGGGGTGTAATCTTAGGGAGGATCACTGAAGCTTTCTTT	-	TRBV6-2/TRBV6-3	TRBJ1-1	-
CASSFLASGSVRETQYF	TGCGCCAGCAGCTTTCTCGCTAGCGGGAGTGTCAGAGAGACCCAGTACTTC	-	TRBV5-1	TRBJ2-5	TRBD2
CAWSRGRGEKLFF	TGTGCCTGGAGTAGGGGGCGCGGGGAAAAACTGTTTTTT	-	TRBV30	TRBJ1-4	TRBD1
CASSFGGADYGYTF	TGTGCCAGCAGCTTTGGGGGCGCGGACTATGGCTACACCTTC	-	TRBV5-8	TRBJ1-2	-
CASSLAYRGRGNEQFF	TGTGCCAGCAGCTTAGCTTACAGGGGACGGGGCAATGAGCAGTTCTTC	few	TRBV7-8	TRBJ2-1	TRBD1
CATSPPGSSYNEQFF	TGTGCCACCAGTCCTCCCGGGAGTTCCTACAATGAGCAGTTCTTC	-	TRBV24-1	TRBJ2-1	-
CASSFLAGGGLAKNIQYF	TGTGCCAGCAGCTTTCTGGCGGGAGGGGGTCTAGCCAAAAACATTCAGTACTTC	once	TRBV5-4	TRBJ2-4	TRBD2
CATSIPGLAGEEQFF	TGTGCCACCAGCATTCCAGGACTAGCGGGAGAGGAGCAGTTCTTC	-	TRBV15	TRBJ2-1	TRBD2
CASVLLAGGEGEQFF	TGCGCCAGTGTTTTGTTAGCGGGGGGTGAGGGTGAGCAGTTCTTC	-	TRBV5-1	TRBJ2-1	TRBD2
CASSPRLTSNQETQYF	TGTGCCAGCAGCCCCAGACTAACTAGCAACCAAGAGACCCAGTACTTC	-	TRBV11-1	TRBJ2-5	-
CASSRYGLGTEAFF	TGTGCCAGCAGCCGGTATGGGCTTGGGACTGAAGCTTTCTTT	many	TRBV7-9	TRBJ1-1	-
CASSSTDIGYTF	TGTGCCAGCAGCTCGACAGATATAGGCTACACCTTC	-	TRBV7-8	TRBJ1-2	-
CASSLAASGSEQYF	TGTGCCAGCAGCTTAGCGGCTAGCGGGAGTGAGCAGTACTTC	-	TRBV7-9	TRBJ2-7	TRBD2
CASSHGQGVRSQPQHF	TGTGCCAGCAGTCACGGACAGGGTGTGAGGAGTCAGCCCCAGCATTTT	-	TRBV7-9	TRBJ1-5	TRBD1